Sequencing of this TCR beta chain was carried out in a study of post-analysis software for immune sequencing data. The library was made from cDNA and included unique molecular identifiers. MiXCR was run by TCRdb on the PCR reads, yielding one entry per CDR3 protein. The repertoire includes hundreds of thousands of distinct CDR3 sequences, about 27% of them detected once, and roughly 0.53% sits in the top ten. General study points: About 5 TRBV segments (TRBV5-6, TRBV5-1 and TRBV20-1 among them) occurred more frequently in patients than in controls.

Trimming took 2 bases from V and 2 from J, leaving 12 bases between them. This CDR3 region has 15 residues. From germline, CDR1 is MNHEY and CDR2 SVGEGT. This clonotype was counted a few times. Its antigen remains unidentified. The sample was blood. The gene calls are TRBV6-2 or TRBV6-3 and TRBJ1-2; unclear D gene. The TCR originated in a girl aged 5 to 17 with multiple sclerosis. The CDR3 protein is CASSYAVFPNYGYTF. CDR3 nucleotide sequence: TGTGCCAGCAGTTACGCCGTCTTTCCAAACTATGGCTACACCTTC.